Presented here are 28 T cell receptor beta chains from one specimen sequenced in a study of identical twins. TCRdb recomputed calls from the 5' RACE reads with MiXCR, one row per CDR3 protein. The data hold roughly 750,000 distinct CDR3 sequences, with less than 25% observed a single time. This same sample was also taken into another study, of T cells expressing NK-cell markers.

Sequenced: PBMCs. The receptors shown here come from a young woman in good health.

The table lists this clonotype with many counts. The chain recombines TRBV9 with TRBJ2-5; 14 nucleotides agree with TRBD2. Germline CDR1 SGDLS, CDR2 YYNGEE. The CDR3 is 15 residues long. V lost 2 bases, J lost 4 bases, and 1 base stayed unmatched. Here the CDR3 reads CASSVGLAGVETQYF. The CDR3 DNA sequence: TGTGCCAGCAGCGTGGGACTAGCGGGAGTAGAGACCCAGTACTTC.

This clonotype has only a few counts. This chain links TRBV7-9 with TRBJ2-7; unclear D gene. The CDR3 is made up of 17 amino acids. The V end lost 2 bases, the J end lost 3 bases, and 20 bases lay between the germline ends. Germline assignment: CDR1 SEHNR and CDR2 FQNEAQ (reference sequence). In DNA, the CDR3 is TGTGCCAGCAGCTTAATCCCCTTGGGCATGTCACACTACGAGCAGTACTTC. Translated, it gives CASSLIPLGMSHYEQYF.

This chain uses TRBV3-1 with TRBJ2-5, with 8 bases lining up with TRBD2. CDR1 and CDR2 (germline): LGHDT, YNNKEL (reference sequence). V shed 1 base and J 5 bases; nucleotides not matched to a gene: 9. The CDR3 is 16 residues long. The CDR3 protein is CASSQGNLAGGETQYF. CDR3 in DNA: TGTGCCAGCAGCCAAGGAAACCTAGCGGGCGGTGAGACCCAGTACTTC.

This clonotype was detected only a few times. This chain connects TRBV4-3 to TRBJ2-2; 14 bases fit TRBD2. V lost 3 bases, J lost 5 bases, and 2 bases stayed unmatched. Germline lookup yields CDR1 LGHNA and CDR2 YSLEER. The CDR3 has 16 amino acids. For the CDR3, the DNA is TGCGCCAGCAGCCAGGGACTAGCGGGAGAAACCGGGGAGCTGTTTTTT. Translation: CASSQGLAGETGELFF.

For the CDR3, the DNA is TGCAGCGTTGCCACTGGAGAGGTGACCCAGTACTTC. As protein: CSVATGEVTQYF. This chain links TRBV29-1 with TRBJ2-5; no clear D. The V end was cut by 4 bases, the J end by 7 bases, with 13 bases between. CDR3 length: 12 amino acids. Germline CDR1 SQVTM, CDR2 ANQGSEA.

This clonotype came up many times. V and J are TRBV15 and TRBJ1-1; D is uncertain. The V gene's germline CDR1 is LNHNV and CDR2 YYDKDF (reference sequence). The CDR3 consists of 15 residues. The V gene lost 3 bases and the J gene lost 3 bases, with 14 bases spanning the gap. The CDR3 loop is CATSSPDWEYTEAFF. CDR3 DNA sequence: TGTGCCACCAGCAGCCCAGATTGGGAGTACACTGAAGCTTTCTTT.

This clonotype was detected a few times. The chain uses TRBV20-1 and TRBJ2-3, with 12 bases that match TRBD2. Losses at the gene ends were 6 bases for V and 3 bases for J; bases not matched to a gene: 10. This CDR3 comprises 16 residues. Germline assignment: CDR1 DFQATT and CDR2 SNEGSKA (reference sequence). The CDR3 DNA follows: TGCAGTGCCCCCGGGACTAGCGGGTCTCCGACAGATACGCAGTATTTT. It translates to CSAPGTSGSPTDTQYF.

This clonotype was observed many times. J is TRBJ1-1 and V is TRBV6-1, with D hard to call. V gave up 1 base and J gave up 2 bases, with 17 bases separating them. This CDR3 comprises 17 residues. Per germline, CDR1 MNHNS and CDR2 SASEGT. CDR3 nucleotide sequence: TGTGCCAGCAGTGAAGGGCGTTTTCCCCAAGTAAACACTGAAGCTTTCTTT. Protein sequence: CASSEGRFPQVNTEAFF.

This clonotype showed up just a few times. The chain employs TRBV7-9 and TRBJ1-2; D is uncertain. Germline V gene sequence: CDR1 SEHNR, CDR2 FQNEAQ (reference sequence). The CDR3 contains 14 residues. Trimming pared 2 bases from V and 1 base from J, leaving 8 bases between. The CDR3 spells CASSLREINYGYTF. The CDR3 bases are TGTGCCAGCAGCTTAAGGGAAATTAACTATGGCTACACCTTC.

The chain has TRBV7-2 and TRBJ2-1, with TRBD1 as a possible D gene (5 bases). Trimming removed 5 bases from V and 10 bases from J, with 15 bases in between. The CDR3 runs to 13 residues. Germline-derived CDR1 and CDR2 are SGHTA and FQGNSA. CDR3 protein: CASSAVGPSEQFF. Here the CDR3 DNA reads TGTGCCAGCAGCGCGGTGGGGCCCAGCGAGCAGTTCTTC.

This chain uses TRBV15 with TRBJ1-2; unclear D gene. V lost 1 base to trimming and J lost 7 bases, with 13 bases between them. The CDR3 contains 14 residues. Germline lookup yields CDR1 LNHNV and CDR2 YYDKDF (reference sequence). The CDR3 DNA reads TGTGCCACCAGCAGAGTCGTGGGGTCTCGTGGCTACACCTTC. Protein: CATSRVVGSRGYTF. Looking up the rest from reference TRBV15 and TRBJ1-2 gives the full variable domain: DAMVIQNPRYQVTQFGKPVTLSCSQTLNHNVMYWYQQKSSQAPKLLFHYYDKDFNNEADTPDNFQSRRPNTSFCFLDIRSPGLGDTAMYLCATSRVVGSRGYTFGSGTRLTVV.

The chain couples TRBV6-2 or TRBV6-3 to TRBJ1-2; no clear D. Germline V gives CDR1 MNHEY, CDR2 SVGEGT. The CDR3 loop spans 14 amino acids. Trimming took off 5 bases at V and 1 base at J, with 11 bases between the two ends. CDR3: CASSRTQFNYGYTF. The CDR3 bases are TGTGCCAGCAGTAGGACGCAATTTAACTATGGCTACACCTTC.

This chain connects TRBV7-6 to TRBJ1-5; D unclear. Trimming took off 5 bases at V and 0 bases at J, with 8 bases between the two ends. The CDR3 has 14 residues. CDR1 is SGHVS, CDR2 FNYEAQ, per germline. CDR3 protein: CASSPSDSNQPQHF. The CDR3 nucleotides are TGTGCCAGCAGCCCTTCCGATAGCAATCAGCCCCAGCATTTT.

The V gene is TRBV5-1, the J gene TRBJ2-1; no definite D call. The V and J ends lost 0 bases and 0 bases respectively, with 13 bases between them. Germline V gives CDR1 SGHRS, CDR2 YFSETQ. The CDR3 is 17 residues long. CDR3 in amino acids: CASSLASDPSSYNEQFF. The CDR3 DNA reads as TGCGCCAGCAGCTTGGCCTCAGATCCTAGCTCCTACAATGAGCAGTTCTTC.

The chain couples TRBV7-9 to TRBJ2-7, with TRBD1 matching 8 bases. The CDR3 contains 14 residues. The germline V gene has CDR1 SEHNR and CDR2 FQNEAQ (reference sequence). Unmatched junction bases numbered 4, after V lost 1 base and J lost 5 bases. The CDR3 is CASSLGTGPHEQYF. The CDR3 coding sequence is TGTGCCAGCAGCTTAGGGACAGGGCCCCACGAGCAGTACTTC. The whole variable domain, remainder taken from reference TRBV7-9 and TRBJ2-7, is DTGVSQNPRHKITKRGQNVTFRCDPISEHNRLYWYRQTLGQGPEFLTYFQNEAQLEKSRLLSDRFSAERPKGSFSTLEIQRTEQGDSAMYLCASSLGTGPHEQYFGPGTRLTVT.

The chain carries TRBV29-1 and TRBJ2-2; perhaps TRBD2 as D (6 bases). With 7 bases removed from V and 7 bases from J, the gap between germline ends came to 25 bases. The CDR3 is 16 residues long. CDR1 is SQVTM, CDR2 ANQGSEA, per germline. As DNA, the CDR3 is TGCAGCGCTAGGAGGGTAGCAGGGCCTTCGGACGGGGAGCTGTTTTTT. Its protein product is CSARRVAGPSDGELFF.

As to this clonotype: Relative to the germline gene, one junction end is altered; a read error may explain this. The chain uses TRBV7-2 and TRBJ2-1; maybe TRBD2 (5 bases). Per the germline V gene, CDR1 is SGHTA and CDR2 is FQGNSA. The CDR3 extends over 12 amino acids. The CDR3 spells CASSLRPGILIF. DNA for the CDR3: TGTGCCAGCAGCTTGCGGCCCGGGATCCTGATTTTC.

This clonotype turned up a few times. The gene calls are TRBV20-1 and TRBJ2-3; D might be TRBD1 or TRBD2, each matching 5 bases. CDR3 length: 14 amino acids. Germline V CDR1 and CDR2: DFQATT, SNEGSKA (reference sequence). Trimming removed 7 bases at V and 7 bases at J, with 21 bases between. The CDR3: CSGVRGRAENTQYF. CDR3 DNA: TGCAGTGGAGTACGGGGCAGAGCAGAGAATACGCAGTATTTT.

This clonotype was seen a few times. As DNA, the CDR3 is TGTGCCATCAGTGAAGGGTTCGGCGGGAATTCACCCCTCCACTTT. This sequence encodes CAISEGFGGNSPLHF. The rearrangement uses TRBV10-3 and TRBJ1-6; no clear D. The germline V gene has CDR1 ENHRY and CDR2 SYGVKD. This CDR3 contains 15 residues. Trimming took 3 bases from V and 7 from J, leaving 13 bases between them.

The CDR3 here is CASSYQNRNEQYF. Written as DNA, the CDR3 is TGTGCCAGCAGTTACCAGAATCGTAACGAGCAGTACTTC. The V gene is TRBV6-6, the J gene TRBJ2-7; no clear D gene. Per the germline V gene, CDR1 is MNHNY and CDR2 is SVGAGI (reference sequence). The CDR3 runs 13 residues. V lost 2 bases to trimming and J lost 5 bases, with 10 bases between them.

In this sample, this clonotype turned up a few times. The chain uses TRBV6-4 and TRBJ1-2, with a possible D match to TRBD1 (5 bases). V lost 0 bases to trimming and J lost 9 bases, with 14 bases between them. The CDR3 is 14 amino acids. Germline V gene data show CDR1 as MRHNA and CDR2 as SNTAGT. The DNA of the CDR3 is TGTGCCAGCAGTGACTCAATCCAGGGTAGGAGCTACACCTTC. Translating it yields CASSDSIQGRSYTF.

This clonotype was observed at least ten times. This sequence joins TRBV29-1 and TRBJ2-1, with no clear D. CDR1 and CDR2 (germline): SQVTM, ANQGSEA. CDR3 size: 10 residues. Trimming pared 7 bases from V and 5 bases from J, leaving 6 bases between. This CDR3 is CSGSHNEQFF. CDR3 nucleotides: TGCAGCGGGTCCCACAATGAGCAGTTCTTC.

The V and J genes are TRBV20-1 and TRBJ2-1; the D is unclear. CDR1 and CDR2 from the germline V gene are DFQATT and SNEGSKA (reference sequence). The CDR3 is 14 amino acids. V shed 0 bases and J shed 8 bases, with 14 bases lying between them. The CDR3 here is CSARDSISSYEQFF. CDR3 in DNA: TGCAGTGCTAGAGATTCGATTAGCTCGTATGAGCAGTTCTTC.

This clonotype was picked up a small number of times. The chain couples TRBV6-1 to TRBJ2-5; possibly TRBD1 for D (5 bases). This CDR3 comprises 16 residues. Trimming stripped 6 bases from V and 5 bases from J, with 22 bases between. Germline-derived CDR1 and CDR2 are MNHNS and SASEGT. CDR3 in DNA: TGTGCCAGCAGCCATAGACAGACGAACCAACGGGAGACCCAGTACTTC. This sequence encodes CASSHRQTNQRETQYF.

The rearrangement joins TRBV7-2 to TRBJ2-1; no clear D gene. Trimming removed 4 bases at V and 5 bases at J, with 12 bases between. The CDR3 is 14 residues long. Germline assignment: CDR1 SGHTA and CDR2 FQGNSA. DNA for the CDR3: TGTGCCAGCAGCTCCTTTCTCTCAGACAATGAGCAGTTCTTC. It translates to CASSSFLSDNEQFF.

J is TRBJ2-3 and V is TRBV10-1; tentatively, D is TRBD2 (5 bases). CDR3 length: 11 amino acids. V shed 7 bases and J shed 6 bases, with 8 bases lying between them. Germline V gene data show CDR1 as WNHNN and CDR2 as SYGVQD (reference sequence). The CDR3 DNA is TGCGCCAGCAAGGAGGAGGATACGCAGTATTTT. Amino acids: CASKEEDTQYF.

This clonotype was counted only a few times. The CDR3 loop reads CASARQSSPLHF. DNA for the CDR3: TGTGCCAGCGCTAGACAATCTTCACCCCTCCACTTT. The V gene is TRBV25-1, the J gene TRBJ1-6; D remains ambiguous. Trimming pared 8 bases from V and 9 bases from J, leaving 11 bases between. Germline V gene sequence: CDR1 MGHDK, CDR2 SYGVNS. CDR3 length: 12 residues.

V gene TRBV9 combines with J gene TRBJ2-5, with D unresolved. Germline values: CDR1 SGDLS, CDR2 YYNGEE. The CDR3 has 15 amino acids. Trimming cost V 0 bases and J 0 bases, with 9 bases left between them. The CDR3 bases are TGTGCCAGCAGCGTAGGGATGGCTAACCAAGAGACCCAGTACTTC. This encodes CASSVGMANQETQYF.